Below, 2 T cell receptor beta chains from the same sample are listed, as sequenced in a study of blood T cell repertoires in COVID-19. TCRdb's copy holds only in-frame clones and misses some; the assay was immunoSEQ multiplex PCR. The repertoire holds 80,000 or so clones, with approximately 81% as singletons. Material: peripheral blood. The receptors shown here come from a woman in her fifties or sixties with acute or convalescent COVID-19.

The chain has TRBV5-8 and TRBJ2-3; the match to TRBD1 covers 9 bases. V trimming: 3 bases; J trimming: 3 bases; junction bases outside the gene matches: 2. Germline V lookup: CDR1 SGHTS, CDR2 YDEGEE. This CDR3 is 14 amino acids long. The CDR3 nucleotides read TGTGCCAGCAGCTCGGACAGGGGTACAGATACGCAGTATTTT. Translated, it gives CASSSDRGTDTQYF. Looking up the rest from reference TRBV5-8 and TRBJ2-3 gives the full variable domain: EAGVTQSPTHLIKTRGQQATLRCSPISGHTSVYWYQQALGLGLQFLLWYDEGEERNRGNFPPRFSGRQFPNYSSELNVNALELEDSALYLCASSSDRGTDTQYFGPGTRLTVL.

This clone was picked up a small number of times. The chain carries TRBV29-1 and TRBJ1-2; a possible D gene is TRBD1 (5 bases). The CDR3 is 13 residues long. Germline lookup yields CDR1 SQVTM and CDR2 ANQGSEA. V lost 4 bases and J 7 bases, leaving 16 bases between the germline ends. CDR3 protein: CSVAPASRGGYTF. CDR3 nucleotide sequence: TGCAGCGTTGCACCGGCCTCTAGGGGTGGCTACACCTTC.